A selection of T cell receptor beta chains follows, all from one sample in a study of T-cell reconstitution after alpha-beta-depleted transplantation in children. TCRdb re-analysed the PCR reads in MiXCR, keeping a single row per CDR3 protein. The sample shows around 380,000 distinct CDR3 sequences, about a tenth of them seen only once. This specimen was PBMCs from the stem cell graft donor, taken from the stem cell graft. These receptors were collected from a human donor who donated a stem cell graft to a child with acute myeloid leukemia. Both conserved end residues are part of each CDR3.

TRBJ2-7 | TRBV7-9 | CASSLQDVSYEQYF
TRBJ2-2 | TRBV7-9 | CASSATGSIGELFF
TRBJ1-1 | TRBV5-5 | CASQAREGTEAFF
TRBJ2-1 | TRBV7-2 | CASSQTSGVEFF
TRBJ1-6 | TRBV5-1 | CASSQRGQYSPLHF
TRBJ2-2 | TRBV5-6 | CASSLSLAGGELFF
TRBJ2-3 | TRBV7-9 | CASITEADTQYF
TRBJ2-1 | TRBV5-1 | CASSFKSQMSYNEQFF
TRBJ2-2 | TRBV27 | CASSRGQGTGELFF
TRBJ2-5 | TRBV5-1 | CASSFTSTETQYF
TRBJ2-5 | TRBV7-9 | CASSLAAGPGGDQYF
TRBJ2-7 | TRBV7-2 | CASSIRVTSLEQYF
TRBJ2-3 | TRBV6-2/TRBV6-3 | CASSPGTGQTDTQYF
TRBJ2-3 | TRBV15 | CATSRATTSYTDTQYF
TRBJ1-1 | TRBV27 | CASKIGQGNTEAFF
TRBJ1-1 | TRBV5-1 | CASSPSRDRARNTEAFF
TRBJ2-1 | TRBV29-1 | CSVGGTSGSSSYNEQFF
TRBJ1-4 | TRBV6-5 | CASKQGTVHEKLFF
TRBJ2-2 | TRBV29-1 | CSVPKPGQENTGELFF
TRBJ2-5 | TRBV6-1 | CASSELPGTQETQYF
TRBJ1-2 | TRBV5-6 | CASSLEGRIYGYTF
TRBJ2-3 | TRBV18 | CASSPAGSVDTQYF
TRBJ2-2 | TRBV20-1 | CSARVAAGTGELFF
TRBJ2-1 | TRBV12-3/TRBV12-4 | CASSLGMGDGRSYNEQFF
TRBJ2-1 | TRBV29-1 | CSVEETGGDEQFF
TRBJ1-6 | TRBV4-3 | CASSQDRQQYSPLHF
TRBJ1-1 | TRBV18 | CASSPSVNTEAFF
TRBJ1-3 | TRBV12-3/TRBV12-4 | CASRPTGNIPGNTIYF
TRBJ2-5 | TRBV14 | CASSQDTKRKETQYF
TRBJ2-3 | TRBV10-2 | CASRGTSRASTDTQYF
TRBJ2-7 | TRBV4-1 | CASSQDYSGTYEQYF
TRBJ2-4 | TRBV3-1 | CASRGSGAKNIQYF
TRBJ2-4 | TRBV5-1 | CASSLVQGSIQYF
TRBJ2-1 | TRBV5-1 | CASSLRAISYNEQFF
TRBJ2-2 | TRBV9 | CASSVVSHANTGELFF
TRBJ2-1 | TRBV29-1 | CSETDPHSHEQFF
TRBJ1-1 | TRBV5-1 | CASSLALGQGLDTEAFF
TRBJ2-1 | TRBV6-2/TRBV6-3 | CASSYSRTSGIDEQFF
TRBJ2-5 | TRBV12-3/TRBV12-4 | CASTYRGWEETQYF
TRBJ2-2 | TRBV19 | CASQTGAITTGELFF
TRBJ2-2 | TRBV6-2/TRBV6-3 | CASSYKLAGEGGGELFF
TRBJ2-1 | TRBV3-1 | CASSQGIGEQFF
TRBJ1-1 | TRBV3-1 | CASSQDGRSNTEAFF
TRBJ1-2 | TRBV20-1 | CSARDEAVGGYGYTF
TRBJ2-1 | TRBV12-3/TRBV12-4 | CASSSRLAGSNEQFF
TRBJ2-1 | TRBV7-2 | CASSLVPAGDEQFF
TRBJ1-5 | TRBV12-3/TRBV12-4 | CASSTGGQPQHF
TRBJ1-2 | TRBV7-2 | CASIVQGAWGYTF
TRBJ2-5 | TRBV5-1 | CARSLSSRETQYF
TRBJ2-1 | TRBV20-1 | CSAGHQERGHNEQFF
TRBJ1-3 | TRBV5-1 | CASSLAGFGNTIYF
TRBJ1-1 | TRBV18 | CASSLAWEGTEAFF